This entry lists 18 T cell receptor beta chains sequenced from one sample in a study of identical twins (dated by TCRdb to the mid-2010s). The library came from 5' RACE. The listed sequencing device is Illumina HiSeq 2000. TCRdb redid the processing of the public reads, applying fastp at Q25 and MiXCR, and retained in-frame beta chains. CDR3 protein sequences are deduplicated, and each keeps its most common genes and DNA. The table for this sample lists 700,000 to 950,000 distinct CDR3 sequences; 12% of them were counted only once. Around 1.6% of the sample goes to the ten largest clones. This sample also appeared in a second study, on yellow fever vaccine responses in identical twins.

Sequenced material: PBMCs. The receptors derive from a woman aged 18-29 years in good health.

The J gene is TRBJ2-1, the V gene TRBV9, with D perhaps TRBD2 (6 bases). The CDR3 extends over 17 amino acids. Germline-derived CDR1 and CDR2 are SGDLS and YYNGEE. V dropped 0 bases and J dropped 6 bases, with 19 bases sitting between them. The chain's CDR3 is CASSVGGGGLGGNEQFF. In DNA, the CDR3 is TGTGCCAGCAGCGTAGGAGGTGGGGGTTTGGGGGGCAATGAGCAGTTCTTC.

This clonotype was detected only a few times. The V call is TRBV4-2, the J call TRBJ2-5; TRBD2 agrees at 9 bases. Germline CDR1 LGHNA, CDR2 YNFKEQ. The CDR3 covers 15 residues. The J segment lost 1 base and the V segment lost 4 bases, leaving 4 bases of the junction unmatched. The CDR3: CASSPKTSGQETQYF. The CDR3 bases are TGTGCCAGCAGCCCCAAGACTAGCGGCCAAGAGACCCAGTACTTC.

The gene calls are TRBV12-3 or TRBV12-4 and TRBJ2-1; 7 bases are shared with TRBD1. The CDR3 spans 15 residues. The V segment lost 5 bases and the J segment 4 bases; nucleotides outside the gene matches: 8. The CDR3 protein is CASSTGQVPYNEQFF. The CDR3 DNA follows: TGTGCCAGCAGTACCGGACAGGTTCCTTACAATGAGCAGTTCTTC.

The chain recombines TRBV10-3 with TRBJ2-2; TRBD1 matches 8 bases. This CDR3 comprises 15 residues. Germline CDR1 and CDR2: ENHRY and SYGVKD. The trim removed 7 bases at V and 7 bases at J, leaving 11 bases unmatched. CDR3 sequence reads: CAINKLTGADGELFF. In DNA form, the CDR3 reads TGTGCCATCAACAAACTGACAGGGGCGGACGGGGAGCTGTTTTTT.

The table lists this clonotype with a few counts. The rearrangement uses TRBV6-5 and TRBJ2-1; 11 bases match TRBD1. The CDR3 contains 12 residues. Germline CDR1 MNHEY, CDR2 SVGAGI. V shed 10 bases and J 8 bases; nucleotides not matched to a gene: 4. The CDR3 is CATRTGGYEQFF. CDR3 DNA: TGTGCCACCCGGACAGGGGGCTATGAGCAGTTCTTC.

V and J are TRBV6-1 and TRBJ2-1; 7 positions match TRBD2. V lost 7 bases, J lost 5 bases, and 14 bases stayed unmatched. CDR1 and CDR2 (germline): MNHNS, SASEGT. The CDR3 runs 16 residues. CDR3 protein: CASNRLPGLTNNEQFF. The CDR3 coding sequence is TGTGCCAGCAACCGATTACCGGGACTAACCAACAATGAGCAGTTCTTC.

This CDR3 is CASSRSPERDTGELFF. The CDR3 coding sequence is TGTGCCAGCAGCAGGTCCCCGGAGAGGGACACCGGGGAGCTGTTTTTT. The V call is TRBV5-6, the J call TRBJ2-2; TRBD2 might be the D (5 bases). CDR3 length equals 16 residues. V gave up 4 bases and J gave up 3 bases, with 16 bases separating them. Germline CDR1 is SGHDT and CDR2 is YYEEEE.

In its sample, this clonotype was seen many times. V gene TRBV4-1 combines with J gene TRBJ2-1, with 10 bases identical to TRBD2. The ends lost 3 bases at V and 2 bases at J; junction bases unmatched: 4. This CDR3 region has 16 residues. Germline V gene data show CDR1 as MGHRA and CDR2 as YSYEKL. The CDR3 spells CASSQEGLATYNEQFF. CDR3 bases: TGCGCCAGCAGCCAGGAGGGACTAGCGACCTACAATGAGCAGTTCTTC.

This clonotype has a handful of counts. V and J are TRBV15 and TRBJ1-2, with D perhaps matching TRBD1 (6 bases). The germline gives CDR1 LNHNV, CDR2 YYDKDF (reference sequence). V lost 11 bases to trimming and J lost 5 bases, with 18 bases between them. The length of the CDR3 is 13 residues. Here the CDR3 reads CAVSTGTTYGYTF. The CDR3 DNA sequence: TGTGCCGTATCAACCGGGACAACGTATGGCTACACCTTC. Variable domain in full (rest from reference TRBV15 and TRBJ1-2): DAMVIQNPRYQVTQFGKPVTLSCSQTLNHNVMYWYQQKSSQAPKLLFHYYDKDFNNEADTPDNFQSRRPNTSFCFLDIRSPGLGDTAMYLCAVSTGTTYGYTFGSGTRLTVV.

This clonotype was recorded a few times. For the CDR3, the DNA is TGCGCCAGCAGCAACGGACTAGCGGGGGGTTCCTACGAGCAGTACGTC. Residues: CASSNGLAGGSYEQYV. V usage is TRBV5-1 and J usage is TRBJ2-7, with TRBD2 identical over 14 bases. The CDR3 has 16 residues. V shed 4 bases, J shed 1 base, and the junction held 4 bases outside the gene matches. Germline values: CDR1 SGHRS, CDR2 YFSETQ.

This clonotype was counted ten times or more. The chain joins TRBV6-5 to TRBJ2-5; perhaps TRBD1 as D (6 bases). Trimming shortened V by 1 base and J by 2 bases, and 11 bases separated the two germline ends. Germline CDR1 and CDR2: MNHEY and SVGAGI. The CDR3 spans 15 residues. The chain's CDR3 is CASSYWTDRQETQYF. The DNA of the CDR3 is TGTGCCAGCAGTTACTGGACAGATCGACAAGAGACCCAGTACTTC.

The gene calls are TRBV25-1 and TRBJ1-5; TRBD1 matches 8 bases. The CDR3 has 14 amino acids. Per germline, CDR1 MGHDK and CDR2 SYGVNS. V gave up 4 bases and J gave up 4 bases; unmatched junction bases: 3. CDR3 residues: CASSGDRLNQPQHF. Here the CDR3 DNA reads TGTGCCAGCAGTGGGGACAGGCTAAATCAGCCCCAGCATTTT.

V is TRBV20-1 and J is TRBJ2-1; D gene uncertain. Germline CDR1 is DFQATT and CDR2 is SNEGSKA (reference sequence). The CDR3 spans 14 residues. V shed 5 bases and J shed 0 bases, with 11 bases lying between them. CDR3 bases: TGCAGTGCTCACGCGGAAAGCTCCTACAATGAGCAGTTCTTC. Translation: CSAHAESSYNEQFF.

V and J are TRBV3-1 and TRBJ1-1; perhaps TRBD1 as D (5 bases). This CDR3 has 16 residues. In germline, CDR1 is LGHDT, CDR2 YNNKEL (reference sequence). V lost 0 bases and J 5 bases, leaving 16 bases between the germline ends. Written as DNA, the CDR3 is TGTGCCAGCAGCCAAGATATCGGGGGGATAGCGACTGAAGCTTTCTTT. This gives the protein CASSQDIGGIATEAFF.

This clonotype was counted at least ten times. The rearrangement links TRBV6-1 to TRBJ2-2, with D possibly TRBD1 on 5 matching bases. Germline lookup yields CDR1 MNHNS and CDR2 SASEGT. CDR3 length equals 15 residues. Trimming stripped 5 bases from V and 6 bases from J, with 16 bases between. The CDR3 loop is CASSPTGDGAGELFF. The CDR3 nucleotides are TGTGCCAGCAGTCCCACAGGCGATGGAGCCGGGGAGCTGTTTTTT.

The chain links TRBV7-7 to TRBJ2-7; TRBD1 aligns across 10 bases. The CDR3 runs to 16 residues. J lost 3 bases, V lost 0 bases, and 5 bases had no gene match. Per germline, CDR1 SSHAT and CDR2 FNYEAQ (reference sequence). This CDR3 is CASSLAGQGHNYEQYF. Here the CDR3 DNA reads TGTGCCAGCAGCTTAGCGGGACAGGGGCACAACTACGAGCAGTACTTC. Using reference TRBV7-7 and TRBJ2-7 for the parts outside the CDR3, the full variable domain is GAGVSQSPRYKVTKRGQDVTLRCDPISSHATLYWYQQALGQGPEFLTYFNYEAQPDKSGLPSDRFSAERPEGSISTLTIQRTEQRDSAMYRCASSLAGQGHNYEQYFGPGTRLTVT.

CDR3 sequence reads: CSALHQGNEQYF. CDR3 sequence (DNA): TGCAGTGCCCTACACCAGGGCAACGAGCAGTACTTC. This chain uses TRBV20-1 with TRBJ2-7; D might be TRBD1 (5 bases). Germline V gene lookup returns CDR1 DFQATT and CDR2 SNEGSKA (reference sequence). Trimming shortened V by 6 bases and J by 5 bases, and 14 bases separated the two germline ends. The CDR3 has 12 residues.

This chain joins TRBV5-5 and TRBJ2-1; 14 positions agree with TRBD2. The germline V gene encodes CDR1 SGHKS and CDR2 YYEKEE (reference sequence). Germline trimming cut 4 bases from V and 8 bases from J; bases unmatched to any gene: 5. This CDR3 region has 15 residues. In nucleotides, the CDR3 is TGTGCCAGCAGCATAGGACTAGCGGGGGGTTATGAGCAGTTCTTC. Protein sequence: CASSIGLAGGYEQFF.